A selection of T cell receptor beta chains follows, all from one sample in a study of CD8 T cells in ankylosing spondylitis. TCRdb called the 5' RACE reads again in MiXCR, with one record for every CDR3 protein. This table holds more than 200,000 distinct CDR3 sequences, 20% to 30% found once. Sequencing used blood, either unsorted or a sorted T cell fraction (not recorded which). The source of these receptors is a male donor with ankylosing spondylitis or in good health (not recorded which). CDR3s include the opening cysteine and the closing phenylalanine or tryptophan. D genes are given only for firm matches. Some rows mark clone size as missing; the rest say once, few, many or name a class of expanded clone.

15 TRBJ2-2 TRBV10-3 . few TGTGCCACTACACAGGGATCAGCGAACACCGGGGAGCTGTTTTTT CATTQGSANTGELFF
17 TRBJ2-1 TRBV6-5 . . TGTGCCAGCAGTTACTCGTCGGCTGGGGGGCCTTACAATGAGCAGTTCTTC CASSYSSAGGPYNEQFF
12 TRBJ2-3 TRBV7-9 . many TGTGCCAGCAGCTGGTCTTCAGATACGCAGTATTTT CASSWSSDTQYF
13 TRBJ2-1 TRBV15 TRBD2 few TGTGCCACCAAGGTCGGGACTAGCAATGAGCAGTTCTTC CATKVGTSNEQFF
14 TRBJ2-5 TRBV30 TRBD2 . TGTGCCTGGAGTAAGCGGGGGAACAAAGAGACCCAGTACTTC CAWSKRGNKETQYF
14 TRBJ2-3 TRBV20-1 TRBD2 . TGCAGTGCTGATAGCGGGAAAAGCACAGATACGCAGTATTTT CSADSGKSTDTQYF
16 TRBJ2-7 TRBV12-3/TRBV12-4 . . TGTGCCAGCCGTCTCTCGGCCGGTGGCTTCTCCTACGAGCAGTACTTC CASRLSAGGFSYEQYF
14 TRBJ2-5 TRBV12-3/TRBV12-4 . . TGTGCCAGCAGTTTTTTAAGCGGTGGGGAGACCCAGTACTTC CASSFLSGGETQYF
16 TRBJ2-3 TRBV4-2 TRBD2 many TGTGCCAGCAGCCAAGACGGCGGGGGGTACACAGATACGCAGTATTTT CASSQDGGGYTDTQYF
15 TRBJ1-2 TRBV12-3/TRBV12-4 . . TGTGCCAGCAGTTCAAGTTCGGTTGGTATCTATGGCTACACCTTC CASSSSSVGIYGYTF
15 TRBJ2-2 TRBV10-3 TRBD2 many TGTGCCATCAGAAACCCGGGACTAGCGGGCGGGGAGCTGTTTTTT CAIRNPGLAGGELFF
14 TRBJ1-5 TRBV29-1 TRBD1 many TGCAGCGTCCGACAGGGTAACGGCAATCAGCCCCAGCATTTT CSVRQGNGNQPQHF
12 TRBJ1-6 TRBV20-1 . . TGCAGTGCTAGTGACGGGCCTTCACCCCTCCACTTT CSASDGPSPLHF
15 TRBJ2-1 TRBV7-2 TRBD2 many TGCGCCAGCAGCTTGGGTCTAGCGGGCTACAATGAGCAGTTCTTC CASSLGLAGYNEQFF
11 TRBJ2-7 TRBV29-1 . many TGCAGCTACTCGACTAGCTACGAGCAGTACTTC CSYSTSYEQYF
14 TRBJ1-6 TRBV6-1 . many TGTGCCAGCAGTGACCGCTCCTATAATTCACCCCTCCACTTT CASSDRSYNSPLHF
12 TRBJ2-1 TRBV29-1 . few TGCAGCGCGACACCTCAATGGGATAAGCAGTTCTTC CSATPQWDKQFF
15 TRBJ2-5 TRBV12-3/TRBV12-4 TRBD1 many TGTGCCAGCAGTAGGGACAGGGGGCGCGGAGAGACCCAGTACTTC CASSRDRGRGETQYF
12 TRBJ2-7 TRBV29-1 . many TGCAGCGTTGCCGGTAGCTCCTACGAGCAGTACTTC CSVAGSSYEQYF
14 TRBJ2-5 TRBV15 TRBD1 many TGTGCCACCAGCAGACAGGGGGCTGGGGAGACCCAGTACTTC CATSRQGAGETQYF
14 TRBJ1-2 TRBV7-9 TRBD1 few TGTGCCAGCAGCTTCCCAACAGGGGGGAATGGCTACACCTTC CASSFPTGGNGYTF
14 TRBJ2-5 TRBV20-1 . few TGCAGTGCTAGTCCGGGGGCGTACCAAGAGACCCAGTACTTC CSASPGAYQETQYF
14 TRBJ2-1 TRBV28 . . TGTGCCAGCAGTTTAGGAGGCGCTAACAATGAGCAGTTCTTC CASSLGGANNEQFF
15 TRBJ2-3 TRBV2 . many TGTGCCAGCGACTCGGGGGGCCCAAGCACAGATACGCAGTATTTT CASDSGGPSTDTQYF
13 TRBJ2-7 TRBV25-1 . . TGTGCCAGCAGTGACCAGGGCCCCTACGAGCAGTACTTC CASSDQGPYEQYF
15 TRBJ2-7 TRBV5-1 TRBD1 many TGCGCCAGCAGCTTGGCCCTGGGACAGACCTACGAGCAGTACTTC CASSLALGQTYEQYF
14 TRBJ2-3 TRBV11-2 . . TGTGCCAGCAGCTATGGGGACAGCACAGATACGCAGTATTTT CASSYGDSTDTQYF
13 TRBJ2-5 TRBV12-3/TRBV12-4 . . TGTGCCAGCAGTTGGGGACGGCAAGAGACCCAGTACTTC CASSWGRQETQYF
12 TRBJ2-3 TRBV20-1 . few TGCAGTGCTCCTAGTCGGGGCAATACGCAGTATTTT CSAPSRGNTQYF
13 TRBJ2-3 TRBV24-1 TRBD2 . TGTGCCACCCGGGGGGGGAAGACAGATACGCAGTATTTT CATRGGKTDTQYF
13 TRBJ2-5 TRBV12-3/TRBV12-4 . few TGTGCCAGCAGTTTAGGGATGGTTGGTACCCAGTACTTC CASSLGMVGTQYF
13 TRBJ2-4 TRBV11-2 . few TGTGCCAGCAGCCTCGACCCCTCAAACATTCAGTACTTC CASSLDPSNIQYF
12 TRBJ2-3 TRBV20-1 TRBD2 . TGCAGTGCTAGAGTGACTAGCGGGGGGCAGTATTTT CSARVTSGGQYF
11 TRBJ2-4 TRBV21-1 . . TGTGCCGCCCCTCAGGGGGGTTCCGGGTACTTC CAAPQGGSGYF
21 TRBJ1-6 TRBV20-1 . . TGCAGTGCCAGTAGGGGACGGAAAAGGGGGTCTAGGCCCTCCTATAATTCACCCCTCCACTTT CSASRGRKRGSRPSYNSPLHF
15 TRBJ2-1 TRBV2 . . TGTGCCAGCATTCCCGGGCCCGGCTCCTACAATGAGCAGTTCTTC CASIPGPGSYNEQFF
16 TRBJ2-1 TRBV20-1 TRBD2 . TGCAGTGCTAGAGTTGGCGGGGGGGCCTATTTAAGCGAGCAGTTCTTC CSARVGGGAYLSEQFF
14 TRBJ1-4 TRBV6-1 TRBD1 . TGTGCCAGCAGTGGGGACAGGGACCTTGGGAAACTGTTTTTT CASSGDRDLGKLFF
17 TRBJ2-3 TRBV10-3 . . TGTGCCATCAGTGACCCCGGGACCCAAGGCCTCACAGATACGCAGTATTTT CAISDPGTQGLTDTQYF
15 TRBJ2-2 TRBV6-4 . . TGTGCCAGCCCCTCCGGGGGTCCCGACACCGGGGAGCTGTTTTTT CASPSGGPDTGELFF
17 TRBJ2-2 TRBV20-1 TRBD2 many TGCAGTGCTAGAGGCAGGCTAGCGGGGGCGAACACCGGGGAGCTGTTTTTT CSARGRLAGANTGELFF
12 TRBJ2-5 TRBV20-1 . few TGCAGTGCTAGATACCAGGGAAAGACCCAGTACTTC CSARYQGKTQYF
15 TRBJ2-1 TRBV20-1 . many TGCAGTGCTAGAGTTAGCGCGACTACCTACAATGAGCAGTTCTTC CSARVSATTYNEQFF
14 TRBJ2-3 TRBV27 . . TGTGCCAGCAGTTTGGGCCGGAACACAGATACGCAGTATTTT CASSLGRNTDTQYF
13 TRBJ2-3 TRBV6-5 . many TGTGCCAGCAGTTACGGGTCATCGGATACGCAGTATTTT CASSYGSSDTQYF
13 TRBJ1-1 TRBV10-1 . . TGCGCCAGCAGTGCAGGCATGAACACTGAAGCTTTCTTT CASSAGMNTEAFF
13 TRBJ2-2 TRBV20-1 . . TGCAGTGCTAGCCGGGCGTCAACCGGGGAGCTGTTTTTT CSASRASTGELFF